This T cell receptor beta chain was obtained from a study of blood T cell repertoires in COVID-19. Under the authors' procedure: Amplification with reference gene primers provided the estimates of nucleated cell counts. TCRdb's copy holds only in-frame clones and misses some; the assay was immunoSEQ multiplex PCR. V and J calls and clone size are copied from that table; D and trimming were computed from the DNA. This repertoire shows approximately 74,000 clones, 70% to 90% found once; its top ten account for around 1.9%. The CDR3 consists of 14 residues. Germline V gene lookup returns CDR1 LNHDA and CDR2 SQIVND (reference sequence). With 8 bases removed from V and 7 bases from J, the gap between germline ends came to 17 bases.

The receptor's source is a woman of 80 years or more with active or convalescent COVID-19. The genes are TRBV19 and TRBJ1-4; no clear D gene. The sequencing input was peripheral blood. The CDR3 spells CASHPGRVAEKLFF. The CDR3 region has the DNA TGTGCCAGTCACCCGGGGAGGGTGGCTGAAAAACTGTTTTTT.